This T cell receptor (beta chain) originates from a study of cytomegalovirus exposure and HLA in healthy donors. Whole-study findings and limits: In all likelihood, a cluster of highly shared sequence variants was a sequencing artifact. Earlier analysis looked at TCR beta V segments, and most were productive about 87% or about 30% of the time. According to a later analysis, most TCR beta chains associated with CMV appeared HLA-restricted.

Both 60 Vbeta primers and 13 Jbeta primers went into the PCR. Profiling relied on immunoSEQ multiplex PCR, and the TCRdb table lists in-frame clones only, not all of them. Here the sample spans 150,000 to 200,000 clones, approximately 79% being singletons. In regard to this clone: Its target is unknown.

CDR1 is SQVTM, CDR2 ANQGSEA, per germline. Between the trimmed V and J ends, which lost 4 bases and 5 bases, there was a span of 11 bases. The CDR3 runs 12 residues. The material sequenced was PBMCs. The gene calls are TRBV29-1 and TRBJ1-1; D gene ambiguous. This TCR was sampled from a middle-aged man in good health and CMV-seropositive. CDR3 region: CSVGPEKTEAFF. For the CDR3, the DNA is TGCAGCGTTGGTCCTGAGAAGACTGAAGCTTTCTTT. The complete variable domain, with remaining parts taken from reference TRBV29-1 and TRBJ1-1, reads SAVISQKPSRDICQRGTSLTIQCQVDSQVTMMFWYRQQPGQSLTLIATANQGSEATYESGFVIDKFPISRPNLTFSTLTVSNMSPEDSSIYLCSVGPEKTEAFFGQGTRLTVV.